This T cell receptor (beta chain) was recorded in a study of graft-versus-host responses after intestinal transplantation. Study background: Transplant recipients had multivisceral, liver-intestinal, or isolated intestinal grafts. Following induction with anti-thymocyte globulin, all recipients were given tacrolimus and steroids for approximately three years.

The V gene's germline CDR1 is SQVTM and CDR2 ANQGSEA. The junction had 0 bases not matched to a gene; V was cut back by 4 bases and J by 8 bases. The CDR3 length is 11 residues. Assay: immunoSEQ multiplex PCR; the TCRdb copy retains only in-frame clones and omits some. The sample contains more than 2,000 clones, less than 85% of which appear only once. Intraepithelial plus lamina propria lymphocytes were released by processing graft tissue. Here the sequenced sample was ileum tissue, taken 18 days after transplant. The V call is TRBV29-1, the J call TRBJ1-2, with TRBD1 matching 11 bases. The sequence was collected from a human patient who received an intestinal transplant, so some T cells may come from the graft donor. The CDR3 protein is CSVGTGGGYTF. In DNA, the CDR3 is TGCAGCGTTGGGACAGGGGGCGGCTACACCTTC.